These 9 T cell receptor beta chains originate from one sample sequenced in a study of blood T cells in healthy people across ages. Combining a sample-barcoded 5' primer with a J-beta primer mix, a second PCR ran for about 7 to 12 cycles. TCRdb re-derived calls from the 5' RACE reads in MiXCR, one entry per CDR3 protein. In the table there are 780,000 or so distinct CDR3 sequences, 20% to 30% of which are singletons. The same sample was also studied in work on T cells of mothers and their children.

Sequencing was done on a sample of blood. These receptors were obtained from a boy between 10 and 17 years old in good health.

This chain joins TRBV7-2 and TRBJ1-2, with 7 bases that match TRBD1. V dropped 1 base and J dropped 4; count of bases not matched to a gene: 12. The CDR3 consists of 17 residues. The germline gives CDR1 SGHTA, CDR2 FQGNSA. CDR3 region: CASSLGPQGEVSYGYTF. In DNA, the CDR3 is TGTGCCAGCAGCTTAGGTCCGCAGGGGGAGGTTAGCTATGGCTACACCTTC. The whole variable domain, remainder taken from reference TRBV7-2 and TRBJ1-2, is GAGVSQSPSNKVTEKGKDVELRCDPISGHTALYWYRQSLGQGLEFLIYFQGNSAPDKSGLPSDRFSAERTGGSVSTLTIQRTQQEDSAVYLCASSLGPQGEVSYGYTFGSGTRLTVV.

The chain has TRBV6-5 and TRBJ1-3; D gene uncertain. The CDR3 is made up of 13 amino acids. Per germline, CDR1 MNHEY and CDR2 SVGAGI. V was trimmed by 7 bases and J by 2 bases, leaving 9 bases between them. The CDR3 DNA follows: TGTGCCAGCAAACGGGGAGCTGGAAACACCATATATTTT. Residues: CASKRGAGNTIYF.

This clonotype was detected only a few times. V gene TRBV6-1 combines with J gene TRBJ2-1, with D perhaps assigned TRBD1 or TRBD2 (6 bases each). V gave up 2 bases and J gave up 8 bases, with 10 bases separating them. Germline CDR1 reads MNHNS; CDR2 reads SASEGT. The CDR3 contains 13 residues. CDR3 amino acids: CASSEFGGDEQFF. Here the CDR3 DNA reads TGTGCCAGCAGTGAATTCGGGGGCGATGAGCAGTTCTTC.

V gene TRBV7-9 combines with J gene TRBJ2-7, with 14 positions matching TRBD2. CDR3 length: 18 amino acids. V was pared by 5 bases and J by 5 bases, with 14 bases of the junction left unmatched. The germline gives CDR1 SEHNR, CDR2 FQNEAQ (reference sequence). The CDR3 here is CASSLGLAGGSQIDEQYF. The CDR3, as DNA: TGTGCCAGCAGCCTCGGACTAGCGGGAGGATCCCAAATAGACGAGCAGTACTTC.

The CDR3 is CASSYSTRGPLYGYTF. DNA of the CDR3: TGTGCCAGCAGTTACTCGACCCGGGGTCCCTTGTATGGCTACACCTTC. The chain has TRBV6-5 and TRBJ1-2; D is ambiguous. Germline CDR1 and CDR2: MNHEY and SVGAGI. The CDR3 spans 16 residues. V lost 0 bases to trimming and J lost 5 bases, with 16 bases between them.

DNA for the CDR3: TGCGCCAGCAGCCAAGAGGGGTGGGGTGGGGGATACTCCTACGAGCAGTACTTC. It translates to CASSQEGWGGGYSYEQYF. The chain is built from TRBV4-3 and TRBJ2-5; either TRBD1 or TRBD2 may supply D (5 bases each). The J call may be wrong; the DNA end is better matched by TRBJ2-7. This CDR3 spans 18 amino acids. CDR1 and CDR2 (germline): LGHNA, YSLEER.

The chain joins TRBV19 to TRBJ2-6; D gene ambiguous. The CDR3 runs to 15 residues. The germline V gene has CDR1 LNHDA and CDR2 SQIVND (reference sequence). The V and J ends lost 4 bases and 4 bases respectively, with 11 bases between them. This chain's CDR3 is CASSNPHLGANVLTF. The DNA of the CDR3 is TGTGCCAGTAGTAACCCTCACCTGGGGGCCAACGTCCTGACTTTC.

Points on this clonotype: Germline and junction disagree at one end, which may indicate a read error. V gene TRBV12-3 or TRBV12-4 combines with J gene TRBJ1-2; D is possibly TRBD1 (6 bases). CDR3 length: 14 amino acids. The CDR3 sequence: CASSHRQDNYGHTF. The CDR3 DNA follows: TGTGCCAGCAGCCATCGACAGGATAACTATGGCCACACCTTC.

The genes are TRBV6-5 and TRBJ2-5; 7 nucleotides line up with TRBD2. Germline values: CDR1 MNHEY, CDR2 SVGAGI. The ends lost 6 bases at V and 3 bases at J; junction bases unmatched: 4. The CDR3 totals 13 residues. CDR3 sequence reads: CASRFLAEETQYF. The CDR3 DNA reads TGTGCCAGCAGGTTTCTAGCGGAAGAGACCCAGTACTTC.